Sequencing of this T cell receptor (beta chain) was carried out in a study of T-cell reconstitution after alpha-beta-depleted transplantation in children. Only a few counts were recorded for this clonotype. V shed 3 bases and J shed 1 base, with 9 bases lying between them. Germline loops: CDR1 SEHNR, CDR2 FQNEAQ (reference sequence). The CDR3 runs to 14 residues. As it was prepared, the TCRbeta library received unique molecular identifiers. TCRdb fed the PCR reads into MiXCR, producing one record per CDR3 protein. This sample has roughly 500,000 distinct CDR3 sequences, with approximately 29% found just once.

The starting material was PBMCs from the stem cell graft donor, obtained from the stem cell graft. This chain joins TRBV7-9 and TRBJ1-1, with a tentative D call TRBD1 (6 bases). The source of this sequence is a human donor who donated a stem cell graft to a child with aplastic anemia. The CDR3 nucleotides are TGTGCCAGCAGCTTTCAGGGGAAGAACACTGAAGCTTTCTTT. Protein sequence: CASSFQGKNTEAFF. Full variable domain (remainder filled in from reference TRBV7-9 and TRBJ1-1): DTGVSQNPRHKITKRGQNVTFRCDPISEHNRLYWYRQTLGQGPEFLTYFQNEAQLEKSRLLSDRFSAERPKGSFSTLEIQRTEQGDSAMYLCASSFQGKNTEAFFGQGTRLTVV.